This passage covers 8 T cell receptor beta chains from one sample sequenced in a study of blood T cell repertoires in COVID-19. Sequencing used immunoSEQ multiplex PCR; TCRdb keeps in-frame clones, though not all of them. The table shows roughly 440,000 clones, with around 88% occurring only once. Sequencing was carried out using peripheral blood. These receptors originate from a woman in her fifties or sixties with COVID-19, enrolled during active disease.

This chain joins TRBV5-1 and TRBJ1-4; TRBD1 matches 12 bases. There are 16 residues in the CDR3. CDR1 is SGHRS and CDR2 is YFSETQ in the germline V gene. The trim removed 1 base at V and 8 bases at J, leaving 6 bases unmatched. This CDR3 is CASSLSGQGAREKLFF. For the CDR3, the DNA is TGCGCCAGCAGCTTGTCGGGACAGGGGGCGCGCGAAAAACTGTTTTTT.

The chain is built from TRBV6-5 and TRBJ2-2; the D gene is possibly TRBD2 (6 bases). This CDR3 has 15 residues. V was trimmed by 10 bases and J by 1 base, leaving 16 bases between them. CDR1 is MNHEY and CDR2 is SVGAGI in the germline V gene. The chain's CDR3 is CATTYEGGNTGELFF. The CDR3 region has the DNA TGTGCCACTACCTACGAGGGAGGGAACACCGGGGAGCTGTTTTTT.

The rearrangement joins TRBV28 to TRBJ1-2; tentatively, D is TRBD1 (5 bases). The germline CDR1 and CDR2 sequences are MDHEN and SYDVKM. This CDR3 is 13 amino acids long. Trimming removed 6 bases from V and 7 bases from J, with 15 bases in between. As DNA, the CDR3 is TGTGCCAGCAGCCGGTCAGGGATTGCTGGCTACACCTTC. Its translation is CASSRSGIAGYTF.

The chain joins TRBV11-2 to TRBJ2-3; D not certain. Per germline, CDR1 SGHAT and CDR2 FQNNGV. The CDR3 covers 13 residues. Trimming removed 4 bases from V and 2 bases from J, with 7 bases in between. Here the CDR3 reads CASSSISTDTQYF. The CDR3 DNA reads as TGTGCCAGCAGCTCTATTTCCACAGATACGCAGTATTTT.

The chain has TRBV7-8 and TRBJ2-7; D is perhaps TRBD2 (5 bases). Trimming pared 7 bases from V and 0 bases from J, leaving 19 bases between. Germline loops: CDR1 SGHVS, CDR2 FQNEAQ. This CDR3 comprises 16 residues. The CDR3 DNA is TGTGCCAGCACCCATTACCGAGGGCCTAGCTCCTACGAGCAGTACTTC. Its translation is CASTHYRGPSSYEQYF.

This sequence joins TRBV14 and TRBJ2-2; D gene ambiguous. CDR1 is SGHDN and CDR2 is FVKESK in the germline V gene. CDR3 size: 15 residues. The germline V and J ends were trimmed by 1 base and 1 base, with 7 bases remaining between them. The CDR3: CASSQGSRNTGELFF. Written as DNA, the CDR3 is TGTGCCAGCAGCCAAGGCAGTCGGAACACCGGGGAGCTGTTTTTT.

The chain carries TRBV11-1 and TRBJ1-3; no clear D. The CDR3 is 11 residues long. Germline lookup yields CDR1 SGHAT and CDR2 FQDESV (reference sequence). Trimming took off 5 bases at V and 4 bases at J, with 3 bases between the two ends. The CDR3 bases are TGTGCCAGCAGCCTGGGAAACACCATATATTTT. This encodes CASSLGNTIYF.

The chain is built from TRBV6-1 and TRBJ1-4; TRBD1 might be the D (5 bases). From germline, CDR1 is MNHNS and CDR2 SASEGT. The length of the CDR3 is 16 residues. Trimming removed 2 bases from V and 4 bases from J, with 14 bases in between. The CDR3 coding sequence is TGTGCCAGCAGTGAAAGGGAGGGACCGGGTAATGAAAAACTGTTTTTT. Translated: CASSEREGPGNEKLFF.